The clone carrying this T cell receptor beta chain was recorded only once. Its cognate antigen is unknown. The data are from a study of T cell responses to AZD1222 COVID-19 vaccine. Regarding the study as a whole: No day 14 peak samples; only post-peak repertoires were characterized. Donor demographics were predominantly white British with a female majority; clonal diversity may be underestimated.

The V gene end was trimmed by 3 bases and the J gene end by 4 bases; junction bases not matched to a gene: 5. CDR1 is KGHDR, CDR2 SFDVKD, per germline. The length of the CDR3 is 15 residues. Libraries were prepared by immunoSEQ multiplex PCR; TCRdb keeps only in-frame clonotypes and omits some of them. The sample contains tens of thousands of clones, 70% to 90% of which appear only once. The clonotype originates from an adult in good health. The specimen comprised peripheral blood, sampled on day 0 of AZD1222 vaccination. This chain links TRBV24-1 with TRBJ1-3, with 7 bases aligning to TRBD1. CDR3 nucleotide sequence: TGTGCCACCAGTGATGCCACAGGGGACGGAAACACCATATATTTT. Protein sequence: CATSDATGDGNTIYF.